The 29 T cell receptor beta chains below all came from one sample that was sequenced in a study of CD8+CD57+ T cells in acquired aplastic anemia. Genomic DNA constituted the template upon which TCR beta VDJ and CDR3 profiling was performed. TCRdb reanalysed the reads using MiXCR and keeps one entry per CDR3 protein. The data contain 150,000 to 200,000 distinct CDR3 sequences, approximately 43% of them singletons. Sequencing was carried out using sorted CD4+, CD8+, or CD8+CD57+ T cells (not recorded which) from PBMCs. The source of these receptors is a human donor in good health.

The chain joins TRBV2 to TRBJ2-7, with 9 nucleotides matching TRBD2. This CDR3 has 13 residues. Germline CDR1 SNHLY, CDR2 FYNNEI. The junction had 9 bases not matched to a gene; V was cut back by 8 bases and J by 7 bases. CDR3 region: CASLYSGSGEQYF. Written as DNA, the CDR3 is TGTGCCAGCCTCTATAGCGGGAGCGGGGAGCAGTACTTC.

The CDR3 sequence is CSVETSTEAFF. In DNA form, the CDR3 reads TGCAGCGTTGAGACGTCAACTGAAGCTTTCTTT. The chain employs TRBV29-1 and TRBJ1-1, with D unclear. This CDR3 region has 11 residues. CDR1 is SQVTM and CDR2 is ANQGSEA in the germline V gene. The ends were cut back, 3 bases at V and 5 bases at J, with 7 bases in the middle.

This clonotype has just a few counts. This clone may be a read error of a much larger clone one base away. The rearrangement uses TRBV11-2 and TRBJ2-1; D might be TRBD2 (6 bases). The ends were cut back, 7 bases at V and 9 bases at J, with 22 bases in the middle. The germline gives CDR1 SGHAT, CDR2 FQNNGV. The CDR3 extends over 15 amino acids. For the CDR3, the DNA is TGTGCCAGCATCCCGGTGGGGGGAGCGGAGGGTGAGCAGTTCTTC. Residues: CASIPVGGAEGEQFF.

The chain links TRBV20-1 to TRBJ1-2; no reliable D call. CDR1 and CDR2 from the germline V gene are DFQATT and SNEGSKA (reference sequence). V was cut by 6 bases and J by 5 bases, with 19 bases left in between. There are 14 residues in the CDR3. The CDR3 DNA follows: TGCAGTGCCAAAGGGCCCGCCTCCTTATATGGCTACACCTTC. Residues: CSAKGPASLYGYTF.

The chain employs TRBV11-2 and TRBJ2-1; 8 bases are a match to TRBD2. The germline V gene encodes CDR1 SGHAT and CDR2 FQNNGV. The J segment lost 6 bases and the V segment lost 1 base, leaving 5 bases of the junction unmatched. The CDR3 is 15 amino acids. CDR3 residues: CASSLVVGTSNEQFF. The CDR3 bases are TGTGCCAGCAGCTTAGTGGTCGGGACTAGCAATGAGCAGTTCTTC.

This clonotype has ten or more counts. This chain links TRBV7-2 with TRBJ2-7; 8 bases are a match to TRBD1. Germline loops: CDR1 SGHTA, CDR2 FQGNSA. V shed 3 bases, J shed 6 bases, and the junction held 7 bases outside the gene matches. The CDR3 is 14 residues long. The CDR3 nucleotides are TGTGCCAGCAGCTTTACCACCACAGGGGGCGAGCAGTACTTC. This codes for CASSFTTTGGEQYF. Full variable domain (missing parts from reference TRBV7-2 and TRBJ2-7): GAGVSQSPSNKVTEKGKDVELRCDPISGHTALYWYRQSLGQGLEFLIYFQGNSAPDKSGLPSDRFSAERTGGSVSTLTIQRTQQEDSAVYLCASSFTTTGGEQYFGPGTRLTVT.

This clonotype was seen at least ten times. This sequence joins TRBV20-1 and TRBJ1-1, with D unresolved. Germline values: CDR1 DFQATT, CDR2 SNEGSKA (reference sequence). CDR3 size: 13 residues. The V end lost 3 bases, the J end lost 3 bases, and 11 bases lay between the germline ends. This CDR3 is CSASLGRHTEAFF. For the CDR3, the DNA is TGCAGTGCTAGCCTTGGAAGACACACTGAAGCTTTCTTT.

The CDR3 DNA is TGCAGTGCTATTTACGGGGGGGAACCCTACGAGCAGTACTTC. Its translation: CSAIYGGEPYEQYF. This chain connects TRBV20-1 to TRBJ2-7; the match to TRBD2 covers 8 bases. V lost 4 bases and J lost 2; bases outside the gene matches: 7. The V gene's germline CDR1 is DFQATT and CDR2 SNEGSKA (reference sequence). The CDR3 is made up of 14 amino acids.

There are many counts of this clonotype. Here the CDR3 DNA reads TGTGCCAGCAGTTACTCGAAGGCCGCCACAGGCCGTGGCTACGAGCAGTACTTC. This encodes CASSYSKAATGRGYEQYF. The chain links TRBV6-2 or TRBV6-3 to TRBJ2-7; a possible D gene is TRBD1 (5 bases). V was cut by 0 bases and J by 3 bases, with 21 bases left in between. Per the germline V gene, CDR1 is MNHEY and CDR2 is SVGEGT. This CDR3 region has 18 residues.

J is TRBJ2-5 and V is TRBV15, with D maybe TRBD1 (6 bases). Germline V CDR1 and CDR2: LNHNV, YYDKDF (reference sequence). The V end lost 1 base, the J end lost 3 bases, and 12 bases lay between the germline ends. The CDR3 loop spans 15 amino acids. Here the CDR3 reads CATSRAGDGEETQYF. The CDR3 DNA reads as TGTGCCACCAGCAGAGCAGGGGATGGGGAAGAGACCCAGTACTTC.

The chain combines TRBV29-1 with TRBJ2-3; 7 nucleotides match TRBD1. Trimming cost V 1 base and J 4 bases; bases outside gene matches: 2. The CDR3 length is 13 residues. Per the germline V gene, CDR1 is SQVTM and CDR2 is ANQGSEA. The CDR3, as DNA: TGCAGCGTTGAAGGCGACAGGGCAGATACGCAGTATTTT. Protein product: CSVEGDRADTQYF.

This clonotype was counted at least ten times. J is TRBJ1-5 and V is TRBV7-9; D is undetermined. V was clipped by 0 bases and J by 3 bases, with 6 bases between them. The CDR3 loop spans 14 amino acids. Germline V CDR1 and CDR2: SEHNR, FQNEAQ (reference sequence). CDR3 protein: CASSLASLNQPQHF. In nucleotides, the CDR3 is TGTGCCAGCAGCTTAGCCAGTCTCAATCAGCCCCAGCATTTT.

This clonotype showed up just once. Germline is not matched at one junction end, which may reflect a read error. The chain carries TRBV7-9 and TRBJ2-1, with 7 nucleotides matching TRBD1. The CDR3 length is 12 residues. Germline CDR1 SEHNR, CDR2 FQNEAQ (reference sequence). The CDR3 spells CASRQGLDEQFF. CDR3 coding DNA: TGCGCCAGCAGACAGGGTTTGGATGAGCAGTTCTTC. The full variable domain, completed using reference TRBV7-9 and TRBJ2-1, is DTGVSQNPRHKITKRGQNVTFRCDPISEHNRLYWYRQTLGQGPEFLTYFQNEAQLEKSRLLSDRFSAERPKGSFSTLEIQRTEQGDSAMYLCASRQGLDEQFFGPGTRLTVL.

The V call is TRBV19, the J call TRBJ2-3; D assignment may be TRBD1 or TRBD2 (5 bases each). Germline values: CDR1 LNHDA, CDR2 SQIVND (reference sequence). Trimming shortened V by 7 bases and J by 6 bases, and 20 bases separated the two germline ends. The CDR3 loop spans 15 amino acids. The CDR3 is CASTITRGGRDTQYF. CDR3 in DNA: TGTGCCAGTACCATAACACGGGGCGGTAGGGATACGCAGTATTTT.

In regard to this clonotype: Being one base from a much bigger clone, this may be a read error. The chain uses TRBV9 and TRBJ1-2; D uncertain. This CDR3 has 15 residues. Trimming took off 0 bases at V and 2 bases at J, with 11 bases between the two ends. CDR1 and CDR2 from the germline V gene are SGDLS and YYNGEE. In DNA, the CDR3 is TGTGCCAGCAGCGTAGAGAGGGTCCCAAACTATGGCTACACCTTC. This gives the protein CASSVERVPNYGYTF.

As for this clonotype: A junction boundary mismatches the germline segment, possibly from a read error. This chain uses TRBV5-5 with TRBJ1-1; 9 nucleotides match TRBD1. Germline loops: CDR1 SGHKS, CDR2 YYEKEE (reference sequence). The CDR3 sequence is 16 residues long. DNA of the CDR3: TGTGCCAGCAGCTTGGTCCCAGGACAGGGGAACTCTGAAGCTTTCTTT. It yields the protein CASSLVPGQGNSEAFF.

This clonotype was picked up a small number of times. A much larger clone lies one base from this, so it may be a read error. V and J are TRBV11-2 and TRBJ2-1, with D tentatively TRBD1 (6 bases). This CDR3 is 16 amino acids long. The V gene lost 1 base and the J gene lost 4 bases, with 14 bases spanning the gap. The germline V gene encodes CDR1 SGHAT and CDR2 FQNNGV. The CDR3 nucleotides read TGTGCCAGCAGCTTAGGTAGCGAGGGGGTTTACAATGAGCAGTTCTTC. This sequence encodes CASSLGSEGVYNEQFF.

This chain links TRBV11-3 with TRBJ2-2, with 8 bases aligning to TRBD1. The CDR3 consists of 15 residues. CDR1 and CDR2 (germline): SGHNT, YENEEA. J was trimmed by 1 base and V by 4 bases; bases with no gene match: 2. CDR3 DNA: TGTGCCAGCAGCTCCAGGGGGCAGAACACCGGGGAGCTGTTTTTT. Its translation: CASSSRGQNTGELFF.

This clonotype was seen more than once but under ten times. This chain links TRBV6-1 with TRBJ1-2, with D hard to call. The CDR3 is 13 amino acids. The V gene's germline CDR1 is MNHNS and CDR2 SASEGT. The germline V and J ends were trimmed by 3 bases and 2 bases, with 7 bases remaining between them. The CDR3: CASSERWNYGYTF. CDR3 bases: TGTGCCAGCAGTGAGAGGTGGAACTATGGCTACACCTTC.

This clonotype was detected ten times or more. The V gene is TRBV20-1, the J gene TRBJ2-7; the D is unclear. With 5 bases removed from V and 4 bases from J, the gap between germline ends came to 12 bases. Germline V gives CDR1 DFQATT, CDR2 SNEGSKA (reference sequence). This CDR3 has 12 residues. CDR3 nucleotide sequence: TGCAGTGCTCAAGGCGGAGTTTACGAGCAGTACTTC. Amino acids: CSAQGGVYEQYF.

This clonotype was seen ten or more times. The J gene is TRBJ2-7, the V gene TRBV4-2, with 8 bases lining up with TRBD1. This CDR3 region has 13 residues. Looked up from germline, CDR1 is LGHNA and CDR2 is YNFKEQ. Trimming removed 7 bases from V and 0 bases from J; junction bases left unmatched: 2. The CDR3: CASMGQASYEQYF. CDR3 DNA sequence: TGTGCCAGCATGGGACAGGCCTCCTACGAGCAGTACTTC.

The V and J genes are TRBV5-6 and TRBJ1-1; possibly TRBD1 for D (5 bases). CDR1 is SGHDT and CDR2 is YYEEEE in the germline V gene. Trimming removed 6 bases at V and 11 bases at J, with 20 bases between. CDR3 size: 13 residues. This chain's CDR3 is CASTENYQGTAFF. The DNA for the CDR3 is TGTGCCAGCACCGAGAATTATCAGGGTACGGCTTTCTTT.

On this clonotype itself: A much bigger clone sits one base away, suggesting this may be a read error. This chain joins TRBV19 and TRBJ1-3; D is unresolved. The CDR3 length is 16 residues. Trimming cost V 6 bases and J 0 bases, with 15 bases left between them. Germline V gene data show CDR1 as LNHDA and CDR2 as SQIVND (reference sequence). CDR3 sequence: CASSSDGDSSGNTIYF. The CDR3 DNA is TGTGCCAGTAGCTCGGACGGGGATAGCTCTGGAAACACCATATATTTT. Looking up the rest from reference TRBV19 and TRBJ1-3 gives the full variable domain: DGGITQSPKYLFRKEGQNVTLSCEQNLNHDAMYWYRQDPGQGLRLIYYSQIVNDFQKGDIAEGYSVSREKKESFPLTVTSAQKNPTAFYLCASSSDGDSSGNTIYFGEGSWLTVV.

By frequency in the sample, this clonotype is medium-sized. V is TRBV10-3 and J is TRBJ2-1; D is uncertain. The length of the CDR3 is 12 residues. CDR1 and CDR2 (germline): ENHRY, SYGVKD. V dropped 2 bases and J dropped 2 bases, with 1 base sitting between them. The DNA for the CDR3 is TGTGCCATCAGTGAGGCCTACAATGAGCAGTTCTTC. This gives the protein CAISEAYNEQFF.

The chain employs TRBV27 and TRBJ2-7; a weak D match, TRBD2 (5 bases). V was shortened by 2 bases and J by 6 bases, with 11 bases between the two germline ends. The CDR3 totals 13 residues. From germline, CDR1 is MNHEY and CDR2 SMNVEV (reference sequence). DNA for the CDR3: TGTGCCAGCAGTTTAAACGGGGAAGCCGAGCAGTACTTC. Protein: CASSLNGEAEQYF.

At least ten counts were recorded for this clonotype. This chain uses TRBV30 with TRBJ1-6, with D unclear. With 0 bases removed from V and 5 bases from J, the gap between germline ends came to 8 bases. CDR1 is GTSNPN, CDR2 SVGIG, per germline (reference sequence). This CDR3 region has 14 residues. CDR3 loop: CAWSVSLNNSPLHF. The CDR3, as DNA: TGTGCCTGGAGTGTATCATTGAATAATTCACCCCTCCACTTT.

This clonotype was picked up many times. The gene calls are TRBV15 and TRBJ1-1, with 7 bases that match TRBD1. Germline CDR1 is LNHNV and CDR2 is YYDKDF (reference sequence). CDR3 size: 15 residues. J lost 5 bases, V lost 5 bases, and 11 bases had no gene match. The CDR3 coding sequence is TGTGCCACCAGCCCAGGGGGGGGGGCGCGGACTGAAGCTTTCTTT. This translates into CATSPGGGARTEAFF.

This clonotype came up a few times. This may come from a read error, since a much larger clone is one base off. V usage is TRBV6-1 and J usage is TRBJ1-2; tentative D call: TRBD1 (6 bases). Trimming removed 8 bases from V and 6 bases from J, with 22 bases in between. The CDR3 runs 15 residues. Germline lookup yields CDR1 MNHNS and CDR2 SASEGT. As DNA, the CDR3 is TGTGCCAGCGGGGGAGCAGGGGCAAGGGTGAATGGCTACACCTTC. Translation: CASGGAGARVNGYTF.

This clonotype was recorded many times. The chain combines TRBV4-2 with TRBJ1-6; D call uncertain. The CDR3 totals 13 residues. V lost 4 bases and J lost 6, with 7 bases in between. In germline, CDR1 is LGHNA, CDR2 YNFKEQ. CDR3 in DNA: TGTGCCAGCAGCCCGGACTCTAATTCACCCCTCCACTTT. The encoded protein is CASSPDSNSPLHF.